This T cell receptor beta chain was observed in a study of vaccination and CD4 T cells after COVID-19. V was cut by 4 bases and J by 8 bases, with 11 bases left in between. This CDR3 has 12 amino acids. CDR1 is MNHEY, CDR2 SVGEGT, per germline. Comment on this clonotype: Its target is unknown.

Stated treatment: approximately nine-day PBMC culture with coronavirus spike peptide pools or control peptides (ViraFEST assay). The Oncomine TCR Beta short-read assay was applied to DNA of cultured CD4+ T cells. Someone extracted genomic DNA from cultured CD4+ T cells. TCRdb analysed the PCR reads with MiXCR anew, one entry per CDR3 protein. The sample shows roughly 14,000 distinct CDR3 sequences, 70% to 75% of them seen only once. The sequenced sample consisted of CD4+ T cells from blood, cultured in vitro. This chain uses TRBV6-2 or TRBV6-3 with TRBJ1-1; possibly TRBD1 for D (5 bases). This sequence originates from a human donor who had recovered from COVID-19. This CDR3 is CASSWGRIEAFF. The DNA for the CDR3 is TGTGCCAGCAGTTGGGGACGGATAGAAGCTTTCTTT.